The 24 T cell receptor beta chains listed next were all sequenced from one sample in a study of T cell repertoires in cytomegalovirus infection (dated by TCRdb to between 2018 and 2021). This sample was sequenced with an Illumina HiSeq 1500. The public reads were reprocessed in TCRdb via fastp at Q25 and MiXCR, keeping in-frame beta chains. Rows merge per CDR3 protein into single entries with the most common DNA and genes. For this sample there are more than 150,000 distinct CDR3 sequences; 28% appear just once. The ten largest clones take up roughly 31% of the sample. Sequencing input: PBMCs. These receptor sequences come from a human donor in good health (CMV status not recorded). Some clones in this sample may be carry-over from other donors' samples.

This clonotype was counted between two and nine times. CDR3 amino acids: CASSFPDRFYEQYF. The DNA of the CDR3 is TGTGCCAGCAGCTTTCCCGACAGGTTCTACGAGCAGTACTTC. The J gene is TRBJ2-7, the V gene TRBV7-3; a weak D match, TRBD1 (6 bases). CDR3 length: 14 residues. Trimming stripped 3 bases from V and 3 bases from J, with 12 bases between. Germline V lookup: CDR1 SGHTA, CDR2 FQGTGA.

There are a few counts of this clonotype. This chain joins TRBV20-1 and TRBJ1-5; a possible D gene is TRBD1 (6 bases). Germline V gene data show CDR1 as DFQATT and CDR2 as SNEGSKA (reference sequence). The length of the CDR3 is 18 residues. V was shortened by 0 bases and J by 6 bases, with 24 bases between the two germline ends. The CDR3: CSAREPKPGRGGSQPQHF. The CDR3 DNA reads TGCAGTGCTAGAGAGCCGAAACCGGGCAGGGGTGGAAGTCAGCCCCAGCATTTT.

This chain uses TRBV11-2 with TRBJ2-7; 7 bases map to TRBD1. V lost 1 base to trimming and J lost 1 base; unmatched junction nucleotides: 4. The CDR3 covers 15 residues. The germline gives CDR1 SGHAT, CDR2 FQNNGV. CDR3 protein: CASSLAGGPSYEQYF. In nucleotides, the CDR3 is TGTGCCAGCAGCTTAGCAGGGGGTCCTTCCTACGAGCAGTACTTC.

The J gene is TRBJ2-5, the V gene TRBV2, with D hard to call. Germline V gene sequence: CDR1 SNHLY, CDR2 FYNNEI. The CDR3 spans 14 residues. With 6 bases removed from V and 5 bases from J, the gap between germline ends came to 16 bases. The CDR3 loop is CASRASTFGETQYF. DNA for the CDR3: TGTGCCAGCAGGGCCTCGACCTTCGGGGAGACCCAGTACTTC. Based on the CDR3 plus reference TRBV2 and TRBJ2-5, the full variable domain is EPEVTQTPSHQVTQMGQEVILRCVPISNHLYFYWYRQILGQKVEFLVSFYNNEISEKSEIFDDQFSVERPDGSNFTLKIRSTKLEDSAMYFCASRASTFGETQYFGPGTRLLVL.

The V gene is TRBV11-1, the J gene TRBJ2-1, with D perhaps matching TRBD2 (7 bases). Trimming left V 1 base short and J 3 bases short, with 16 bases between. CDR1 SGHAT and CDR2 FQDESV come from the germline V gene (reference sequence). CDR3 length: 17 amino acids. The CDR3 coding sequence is TGTGCCAGCAGCTTAGGGTCACACGGGGGGCACTACAATGAGCAGTTCTTC. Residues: CASSLGSHGGHYNEQFF.

CDR3 bases: TGCGCCAGCAGCCAAGGGGACAGCCGTAATGAAAAACTGTTTTTT. It is translated as CASSQGDSRNEKLFF. V usage is TRBV4-3 and J usage is TRBJ1-4, with TRBD1 matching 7 bases. Germline lookup yields CDR1 LGHNA and CDR2 YSLEER. The CDR3 has 15 residues. The ends lost 1 base at V and 4 bases at J; junction bases unmatched: 3.

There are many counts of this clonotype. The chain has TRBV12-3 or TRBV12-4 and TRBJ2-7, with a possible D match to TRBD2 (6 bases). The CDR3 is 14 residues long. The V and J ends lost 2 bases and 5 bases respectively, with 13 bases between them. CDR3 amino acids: CASSLTAGGNEQYF. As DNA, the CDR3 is TGTGCCAGCAGTTTAACGGCTGGAGGGAACGAGCAGTACTTC.

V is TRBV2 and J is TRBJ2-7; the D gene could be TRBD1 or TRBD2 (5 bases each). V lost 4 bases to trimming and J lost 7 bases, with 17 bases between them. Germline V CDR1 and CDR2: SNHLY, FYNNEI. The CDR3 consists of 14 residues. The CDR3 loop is CASSGPGPREEQYF. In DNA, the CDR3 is TGTGCCAGCAGTGGTCCGGGACCACGAGAGGAGCAGTACTTC.

The CDR3, as DNA: TGTGCCAGCAGCTTAGATTGGGGGGGTGGTTCACCCCTCCACTTT. Translation: CASSLDWGGGSPLHF. The chain couples TRBV11-2 to TRBJ1-6; weak D call: TRBD1 (5 bases). Trimming removed 0 bases from V and 9 bases from J, with 12 bases in between. The CDR3 spans 15 residues. CDR1 SGHAT and CDR2 FQNNGV come from the germline V gene.

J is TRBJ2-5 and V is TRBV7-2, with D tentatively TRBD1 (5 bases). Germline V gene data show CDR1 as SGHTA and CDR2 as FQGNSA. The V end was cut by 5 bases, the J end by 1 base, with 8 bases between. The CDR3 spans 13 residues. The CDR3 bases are TGTGCCAGCAGCCGACAGATCCAAGAGACCCAGTACTTC. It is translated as CASSRQIQETQYF. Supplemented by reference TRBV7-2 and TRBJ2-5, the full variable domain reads GAGVSQSPSNKVTEKGKDVELRCDPISGHTALYWYRQSLGQGLEFLIYFQGNSAPDKSGLPSDRFSAERTGGSVSTLTIQRTQQEDSAVYLCASSRQIQETQYFGPGTRLLVL.

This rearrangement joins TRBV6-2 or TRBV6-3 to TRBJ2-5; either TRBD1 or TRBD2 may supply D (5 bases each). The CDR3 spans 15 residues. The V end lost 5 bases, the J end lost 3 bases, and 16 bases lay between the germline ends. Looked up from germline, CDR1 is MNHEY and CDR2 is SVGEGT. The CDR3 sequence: CASSRGRLEEETQYF. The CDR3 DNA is TGTGCCAGCAGTCGGGGACGGCTGGAAGAAGAGACCCAGTACTTC.

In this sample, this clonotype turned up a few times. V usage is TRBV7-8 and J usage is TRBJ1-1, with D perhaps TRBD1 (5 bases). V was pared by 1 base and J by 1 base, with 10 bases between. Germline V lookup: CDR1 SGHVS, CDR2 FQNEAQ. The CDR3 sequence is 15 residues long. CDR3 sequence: CASSLDSGKNTEAFF. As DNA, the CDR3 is TGTGCCAGCAGCTTAGATTCAGGGAAGAACACTGAAGCTTTCTTT.

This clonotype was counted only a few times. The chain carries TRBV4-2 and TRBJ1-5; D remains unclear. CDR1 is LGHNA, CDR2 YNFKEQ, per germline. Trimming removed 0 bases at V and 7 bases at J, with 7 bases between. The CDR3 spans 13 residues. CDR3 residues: CASSQDGEQPQHF. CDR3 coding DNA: TGTGCCAGCAGCCAAGATGGGGAGCAGCCCCAGCATTTT.

CDR3 region: CASSWQGQKTGELFF. The CDR3 nucleotides read TGTGCCAGCAGCTGGCAGGGACAGAAGACCGGGGAGCTGTTTTTT. The chain carries TRBV5-4 and TRBJ2-2, with 7 bases matching TRBD1. Trimming removed 3 bases from V and 5 bases from J; junction bases left unmatched: 7. CDR1 and CDR2 (germline): SGHNT, YYREEE (reference sequence). This CDR3 is 15 amino acids long.

The CDR3 sequence: CASSLVQMADTQYF. The CDR3 bases are TGCGCCAGCAGCTTAGTACAGATGGCAGATACGCAGTATTTT. The chain combines TRBV5-1 with TRBJ2-3, with no clear D. V lost 2 bases and J 4 bases, leaving 11 bases between the germline ends. The germline V gene encodes CDR1 SGHRS and CDR2 YFSETQ. The CDR3 length is 14 residues. Supplemented by reference TRBV5-1 and TRBJ2-3, the full variable domain reads KAGVTQTPRYLIKTRGQQVTLSCSPISGHRSVSWYQQTPGQGLQFLFEYFSETQRNKGNFPGRFSGRQFSNSRSEMNVSTLELGDSALYLCASSLVQMADTQYFGPGTRLTVL.

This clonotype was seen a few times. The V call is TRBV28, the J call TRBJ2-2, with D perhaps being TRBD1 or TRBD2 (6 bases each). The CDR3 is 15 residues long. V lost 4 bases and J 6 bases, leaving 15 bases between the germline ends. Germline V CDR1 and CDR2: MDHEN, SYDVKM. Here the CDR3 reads CASSSTRGPPGELFF. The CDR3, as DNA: TGTGCCAGCAGTTCCACCCGGGGGCCCCCCGGGGAGCTGTTTTTT.

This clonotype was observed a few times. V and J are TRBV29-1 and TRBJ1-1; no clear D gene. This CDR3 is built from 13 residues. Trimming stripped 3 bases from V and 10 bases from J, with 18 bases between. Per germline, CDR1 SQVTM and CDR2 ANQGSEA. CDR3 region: CSVDGLGNVGAFF. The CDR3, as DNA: TGCAGCGTTGACGGTCTTGGTAATGTGGGAGCTTTCTTT.

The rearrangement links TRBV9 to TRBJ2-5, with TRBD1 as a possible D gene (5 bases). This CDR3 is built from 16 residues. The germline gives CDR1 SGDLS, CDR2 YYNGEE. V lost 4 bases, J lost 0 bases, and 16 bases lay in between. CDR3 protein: CASSSAGVGHQETQYF. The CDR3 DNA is TGTGCCAGCAGCTCTGCTGGGGTGGGGCACCAAGAGACCCAGTACTTC.

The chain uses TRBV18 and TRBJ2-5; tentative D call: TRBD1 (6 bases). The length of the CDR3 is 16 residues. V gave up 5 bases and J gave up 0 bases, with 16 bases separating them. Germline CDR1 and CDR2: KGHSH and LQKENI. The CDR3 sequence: CASSSTGFNYQETQYF. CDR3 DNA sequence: TGTGCCAGCTCATCCACAGGGTTCAACTACCAAGAGACCCAGTACTTC.

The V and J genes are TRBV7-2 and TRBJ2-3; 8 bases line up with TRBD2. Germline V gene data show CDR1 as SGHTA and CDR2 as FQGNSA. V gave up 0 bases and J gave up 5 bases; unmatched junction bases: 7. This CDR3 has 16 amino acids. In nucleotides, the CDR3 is TGTGCCAGCAGCTTAGCGATGAGCGGGGGCCAAGATACGCAGTATTTT. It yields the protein CASSLAMSGGQDTQYF.

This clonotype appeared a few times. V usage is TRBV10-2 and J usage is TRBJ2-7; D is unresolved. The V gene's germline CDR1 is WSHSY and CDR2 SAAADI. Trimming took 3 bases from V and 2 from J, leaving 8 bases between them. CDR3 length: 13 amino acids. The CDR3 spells CASSEQPAYEQYF. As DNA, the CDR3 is TGCGCCAGCAGTGAACAGCCCGCCTACGAGCAGTACTTC.

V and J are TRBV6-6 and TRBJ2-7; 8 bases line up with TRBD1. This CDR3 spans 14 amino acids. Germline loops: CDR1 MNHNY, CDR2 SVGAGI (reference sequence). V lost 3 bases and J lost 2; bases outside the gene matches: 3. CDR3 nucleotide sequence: TGTGCCAGCAGTTATGAACAGGGGGCCTACGAGCAGTACTTC. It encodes CASSYEQGAYEQYF.

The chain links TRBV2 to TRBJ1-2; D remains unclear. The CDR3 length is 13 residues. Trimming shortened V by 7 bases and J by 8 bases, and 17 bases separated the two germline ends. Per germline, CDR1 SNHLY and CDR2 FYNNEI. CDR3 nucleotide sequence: TGTGCCAGCACAAGTCAACGGGAAGAGGGCTACACCTTC. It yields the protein CASTSQREEGYTF.

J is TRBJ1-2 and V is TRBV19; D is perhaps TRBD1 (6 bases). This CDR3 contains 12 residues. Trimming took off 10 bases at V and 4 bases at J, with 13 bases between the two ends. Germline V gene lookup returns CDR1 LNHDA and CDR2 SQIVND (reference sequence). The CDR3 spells CATSEGVYGYTF. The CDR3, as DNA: TGTGCCACCTCTGAGGGGGTCTATGGCTACACCTTC.